The rows below give T cell receptor beta chains drawn from one sample of a study of cytomegalovirus exposure and HLA in healthy donors. Assay: immunoSEQ multiplex PCR; the TCRdb copy retains only in-frame clones and omits some. Counted here are some 150,000 clones, under 85% occurring once; the ten biggest clones make up 2.5% to 4%. Sequencing was performed on PBMCs. The receptor set was obtained from a female donor in good health and CMV-seronegative. Each CDR3 is given with its conserved first and last residue. Each record gives: V gene, clone size, D gene, J gene, CDR3 DNA, CDR3 protein. D genes are given only for firm matches. For some rows the clone size is stated as once, few or many, or as a class when expanded; others skip it.

v_call: TRBV5-1; clone_size: NA; d_call: TRBD1; j_call: TRBJ1-6; cdr3_nt: TGCGCCAGCAGCTTGGAGGGGGCTGGGTCACCCCTCCACTTT; cdr3_aa: CASSLEGAGSPLHF
v_call: TRBV29-1; clone_size: NA; d_call: TRBD2; j_call: TRBJ2-7; cdr3_nt: TGCAGCGTTGCCGGGACTAGCTCCTACGAGCAGTACTTC; cdr3_aa: CSVAGTSSYEQYF
v_call: TRBV27; clone_size: NA; d_call: TRBD1; j_call: TRBJ1-6; cdr3_nt: TGTGCCAGCAGTTTCGGGACAGAGAATTCACCCCTCCACTTT; cdr3_aa: CASSFGTENSPLHF
v_call: TRBV15; clone_size: NA; d_call: TRBD1; j_call: TRBJ1-1; cdr3_nt: TGTGCCACCAGCGAACGACAGGGTTTGAACACTGAAGCTTTCTTT; cdr3_aa: CATSERQGLNTEAFF
v_call: TRBV9; clone_size: NA; d_call: NA; j_call: TRBJ2-5; cdr3_nt: TGTGCCAGCAGCTGGAGCGGACAGCCACAAGAGACCCAGTACTTC; cdr3_aa: CASSWSGQPQETQYF
v_call: TRBV7-2; clone_size: NA; d_call: TRBD2; j_call: TRBJ2-1; cdr3_nt: TGTGCCAACGAGCGCCTAGCGGGGGGGAATGAGCAGTTCTTC; cdr3_aa: CANERLAGGNEQFF
v_call: TRBV6-6; clone_size: few; d_call: NA; j_call: TRBJ1-6; cdr3_nt: TGTGCCAGCAGTTACTCCGGGACAAAAAATTCACCCCTCCACTTT; cdr3_aa: CASSYSGTKNSPLHF
v_call: TRBV7-9; clone_size: NA; d_call: NA; j_call: TRBJ2-1; cdr3_nt: TGTGCCAGCAGCCCGAATGAGCAGTTCTTC; cdr3_aa: CASSPNEQFF
v_call: TRBV19; clone_size: NA; d_call: NA; j_call: TRBJ2-1; cdr3_nt: TGTGCCAGTAGTATCGCGGGGCAGGGGGCCTACAATGAGCAGTTCTTC; cdr3_aa: CASSIAGQGAYNEQFF
v_call: TRBV27; clone_size: NA; d_call: TRBD2; j_call: TRBJ2-4; cdr3_nt: TGTGCCAGTGGGCGAAGGAGAGGCCGGGGGGGGAACATTCAGTACTTC; cdr3_aa: CASGRRRGRGGNIQYF
v_call: TRBV5-4; clone_size: NA; d_call: NA; j_call: TRBJ2-6; cdr3_nt: TGTGCCAGCACCCAGGTCGGATCGAGCTCTGGGGCCAACGTCCTGACTTTC; cdr3_aa: CASTQVGSSSGANVLTF
v_call: TRBV15; clone_size: few; d_call: NA; j_call: TRBJ1-6; cdr3_nt: TGTGCCACCAGCAGAGCGACAGGACCCAATTCACCCCTCCACTTT; cdr3_aa: CATSRATGPNSPLHF
v_call: TRBV29-1; clone_size: few; d_call: NA; j_call: TRBJ2-1; cdr3_nt: TGCGGCGGATACCGACAGGCTCAAGGCAATGAGCAGTTCTTC; cdr3_aa: CGGYRQAQGNEQFF
v_call: TRBV7-9; clone_size: NA; d_call: TRBD2; j_call: TRBJ2-1; cdr3_nt: TGTGCCAGCAGCTTACTAGCGGGAGATAAGCAGTTCTTC; cdr3_aa: CASSLLAGDKQFF
v_call: TRBV6-4; clone_size: NA; d_call: NA; j_call: TRBJ1-1; cdr3_nt: TGTGCCAGCAGAGGCGGCACTGAAGCTTTCTTT; cdr3_aa: CASRGGTEAFF
v_call: TRBV6-5; clone_size: once; d_call: TRBD2; j_call: TRBJ2-7; cdr3_nt: TGTGCCAGCAGTTCCCCCGGACTAGCGGGGTCCCACGAGCAGTACTTC; cdr3_aa: CASSSPGLAGSHEQYF
v_call: TRBV19; clone_size: NA; d_call: TRBD2; j_call: TRBJ2-7; cdr3_nt: TGTGCCAGTAGTCTAGCGGGGGATTCGGAGCAGTACTTC; cdr3_aa: CASSLAGDSEQYF
v_call: TRBV10-2; clone_size: NA; d_call: TRBD1; j_call: TRBJ1-1; cdr3_nt: TGCGCCAGCGTACCGGGACAGGGGAGGTCGAACACTGAAGCTTTCTTT; cdr3_aa: CASVPGQGRSNTEAFF
v_call: TRBV9; clone_size: NA; d_call: NA; j_call: TRBJ1-3; cdr3_nt: TGTGCCAGCACTCCTACAGGCATCTCTGGAAACACCATATATTTT; cdr3_aa: CASTPTGISGNTIYF
v_call: TRBV7-6; clone_size: NA; d_call: TRBD2; j_call: TRBJ2-3; cdr3_nt: TGTGCCAGCAGCCCCTTAGCGGGGCCGAGCACAGATACGCAGTATTTT; cdr3_aa: CASSPLAGPSTDTQYF
v_call: TRBV7-2; clone_size: NA; d_call: TRBD1; j_call: TRBJ2-2; cdr3_nt: TGTGCCAGCAGCCCCACAGGGGAGAACACCGGGGAGCTGTTTTTT; cdr3_aa: CASSPTGENTGELFF
v_call: TRBV5-1; clone_size: NA; d_call: TRBD2; j_call: TRBJ2-2; cdr3_nt: TGCGCCAGCAGCCCGACCAGCGGGGGCACCGGGGAGCTGTTTTTT; cdr3_aa: CASSPTSGGTGELFF
v_call: TRBV7-2; clone_size: NA; d_call: TRBD1; j_call: TRBJ2-7; cdr3_nt: TGTGCCAGCAGCTCCAGGACAGGGTCCTACGAGCAGTACTTC; cdr3_aa: CASSSRTGSYEQYF
v_call: TRBV4-1; clone_size: NA; d_call: NA; j_call: TRBJ1-3; cdr3_nt: TGCGCCAGCAGCCAAGATTCAGTCGGAAACACCATATATTTT; cdr3_aa: CASSQDSVGNTIYF
v_call: TRBV2; clone_size: NA; d_call: TRBD1; j_call: TRBJ1-5; cdr3_nt: TGTGCCAGCAGTGACCCCCAAGACAGGGTTAGCAATCAGCCCCAGCATTTT; cdr3_aa: CASSDPQDRVSNQPQHF
v_call: TRBV5-1; clone_size: NA; d_call: NA; j_call: TRBJ2-6; cdr3_nt: TGCGCCAGCAGCTTGATATCTGGGGCCAACGTCCTGACTTTC; cdr3_aa: CASSLISGANVLTF
v_call: TRBV5-1; clone_size: NA; d_call: TRBD2; j_call: TRBJ2-2; cdr3_nt: TGCGCCAGCAGCTTGGTTAGCGGGAAGGGGGAGCTGTTTTTT; cdr3_aa: CASSLVSGKGELFF
v_call: TRBV2; clone_size: few; d_call: TRBD2; j_call: TRBJ2-1; cdr3_nt: TGTGCCAGCAAGGGGAGGGCCTACAATGAGCAGTTCTTC; cdr3_aa: CASKGRAYNEQFF
v_call: TRBV27; clone_size: NA; d_call: NA; j_call: TRBJ2-1; cdr3_nt: TGTGCCAGCGGGAGACTAGCCTACAATGAGCAGTTCTTC; cdr3_aa: CASGRLAYNEQFF
v_call: TRBV7-9; clone_size: NA; d_call: TRBD2; j_call: TRBJ2-1; cdr3_nt: TGTGCCAGCAGCCCTCGGGAGGTCTCCTACAATGAGCAGTTCTTC; cdr3_aa: CASSPREVSYNEQFF
v_call: TRBV6-5; clone_size: NA; d_call: NA; j_call: TRBJ1-1; cdr3_nt: TGTGCCACCTCCAGACAGATGAACACTGAAGCTTTCTTT; cdr3_aa: CATSRQMNTEAFF
v_call: TRBV19; clone_size: few; d_call: TRBD2; j_call: TRBJ2-7; cdr3_nt: TGTGCCAGTAGTAGAAAATTAGCGGGAGGTAGGGACTACGAGCAGTACTTC; cdr3_aa: CASSRKLAGGRDYEQYF
v_call: TRBV27; clone_size: NA; d_call: TRBD2; j_call: TRBJ2-7; cdr3_nt: TGTGCCAGCAGTCCCCTATTGATGAGAAGCGGGGGGGCGTACGAGCAGTACTTC; cdr3_aa: CASSPLLMRSGGAYEQYF
v_call: TRBV7-9; clone_size: NA; d_call: TRBD1; j_call: TRBJ2-5; cdr3_nt: TGTGCCAGCAGTCTACAGGGGGAGGAAGAGACCCAGTACTTC; cdr3_aa: CASSLQGEEETQYF
v_call: TRBV7-9; clone_size: few; d_call: NA; j_call: TRBJ1-5; cdr3_nt: TGTGCCAGCAGCTTATCAGGGGCTGAAGGCAATCAGCCCCAGCATTTT; cdr3_aa: CASSLSGAEGNQPQHF
v_call: TRBV5-4; clone_size: NA; d_call: TRBD2; j_call: TRBJ2-1; cdr3_nt: TGTGCCAGCAGCTTCGAAGGGACTAGCGGGGGGCAGGAGCAGTTCTTC; cdr3_aa: CASSFEGTSGGQEQFF
v_call: TRBV5-6; clone_size: few; d_call: TRBD1; j_call: TRBJ1-1; cdr3_nt: TGTGCCAGCAGCTTCCGAGGCAGGGGGCTGAACACTGAAGCTTTCTTT; cdr3_aa: CASSFRGRGLNTEAFF
v_call: TRBV5-1; clone_size: NA; d_call: NA; j_call: TRBJ1-4; cdr3_nt: TGCGCCAGCAGTCGCCGAGGGGGTTTTAATGAAAAACTGTTTTTT; cdr3_aa: CASSRRGGFNEKLFF
v_call: TRBV7-9; clone_size: NA; d_call: TRBD2; j_call: TRBJ2-3; cdr3_nt: TGTGCCAGCAGCTTGCGGGGGGCGGGAGATACGCAGTATTTT; cdr3_aa: CASSLRGAGDTQYF
v_call: TRBV7-9; clone_size: few; d_call: NA; j_call: TRBJ1-1; cdr3_nt: TGTGCCAGCAGCTTAGACGGAGGCTCGACTGAAGCTTTCTTT; cdr3_aa: CASSLDGGSTEAFF
v_call: TRBV10-1; clone_size: NA; d_call: TRBD2; j_call: TRBJ2-1; cdr3_nt: TGCGCCAGCAGTCTCGGGGGGGGCAGCTCCTACAATGAGCAGTTCTTC; cdr3_aa: CASSLGGGSSYNEQFF
v_call: TRBV7-9; clone_size: NA; d_call: NA; j_call: TRBJ2-1; cdr3_nt: TGTTCCAGCAGCTTAGAGGGAGGGGGCTACAATGAGCAGTTCTTC; cdr3_aa: CSSSLEGGGYNEQFF
v_call: TRBV19; clone_size: few; d_call: TRBD1; j_call: TRBJ1-1; cdr3_nt: TGTGCCAGTAGTATAGTTACAGGGGCCCTGAACACTGAAGCTTTCTTT; cdr3_aa: CASSIVTGALNTEAFF
v_call: TRBV9; clone_size: NA; d_call: NA; j_call: TRBJ2-5; cdr3_nt: TGTGCCAGCAGCGCCCGGTGGTCCGCCGGCGGGACCCAGTACTTC; cdr3_aa: CASSARWSAGGTQYF
v_call: TRBV5-1; clone_size: once; d_call: NA; j_call: TRBJ2-7; cdr3_nt: TGCGCCAGCAGCCGAGTGGGGCAGAGCTCCTACGAGCAGTACTTC; cdr3_aa: CASSRVGQSSYEQYF
v_call: TRBV6-6; clone_size: NA; d_call: TRBD1; j_call: TRBJ1-6; cdr3_nt: TGTGCCAGCAGCCGGGACAGGGGTTATAATTCACCCCTCCACTTT; cdr3_aa: CASSRDRGYNSPLHF